This TCR beta chain came from a study of blood T cell repertoires in COVID-19. Looking at the study overall: The study drew acute and convalescent COVID-19 samples from the United States, Italy and Spain. From T cells, B-cell-depleted T cells, or PBMCs came the material, which was cDNA or gDNA.

Germline CDR1 is SEHNR and CDR2 is FQNEAQ (reference sequence). The CDR3 has 13 amino acids. Trimming took 4 bases from V and 5 from J, leaving 11 bases between them. Authors' analysis steps: Using reference gene primer amplification, nucleated cell counts were estimated. Data came from immunoSEQ multiplex PCR; TCRdb stores just in-frame clones and leaves some out. Clone size and the V and J calls come from that table; the DNA yielded D and trimming. The repertoire holds 150,000 to 200,000 clones, with 80% to 90% as singletons. V is TRBV7-9 and J is TRBJ1-1; unclear D gene. This TCR was recovered from a man aged 35-49 years who had recovered from COVID-19. Sequencing input: peripheral blood. The DNA of the CDR3 is TGTGCCAGCAGCTCCCCTGCGAGGACTGAAGCTTTCTTT. It yields the protein CASSSPARTEAFF.